This TCR beta chain was captured in a study of OX40 agonist ivuxolimab in advanced cancers. Overall study: Patient treatment consisted of intravenous ivuxolimab administration every 2 weeks at 0.01 to 10 mg/kg.

Study-wide results and caveats: Partial responders at 0.1-3.0 mg/kg had among the lowest clonal expansion. Normalized expansion of T-cell clones was also low for some nonresponders. Mean expanded clone counts were higher in CD8+ than CD4+ T cells.

As to this clone: The antigen remains unidentified. At one of its ends the junction is not consistent with the germline gene, which may arise from a read error.

The CDR3 is 15 residues long. Germline V gene lookup returns CDR1 SGHRS and CDR2 YFSETQ. Data came from immunoSEQ multiplex PCR; TCRdb stores just in-frame clones and leaves some out. The sample records about 40,000 clones, about 87% being singletons. This TCR was recovered from an adult with an advanced solid tumor such as melanoma, head and neck, liver or kidney cancer. The chain uses TRBV5-1 and TRBJ2-7; 8 nucleotides line up with TRBD2. This sample comprised CD4+ or CD8+ T cells sorted from blood, obtained in a trial of the OX40 agonist ivuxolimab. Here the CDR3 DNA reads TGCGCCGGCAGCTTGGGGACTAGTACTAGCTACGAGCAGTACTTC. This gives the protein CAGSLGTSTSYEQYF. Based on the CDR3 plus reference TRBV5-1 and TRBJ2-7, the full variable domain is KAGVTQTPRYLIKTRGQQVTLSCSPISGHRSVSWYQQTPGQGLQFLFEYFSETQRNKGNFPGRFSGRQFSNSRSEMNVSTLELGDSALYLCAGSLGTSTSYEQYFGPGTRLTVT.